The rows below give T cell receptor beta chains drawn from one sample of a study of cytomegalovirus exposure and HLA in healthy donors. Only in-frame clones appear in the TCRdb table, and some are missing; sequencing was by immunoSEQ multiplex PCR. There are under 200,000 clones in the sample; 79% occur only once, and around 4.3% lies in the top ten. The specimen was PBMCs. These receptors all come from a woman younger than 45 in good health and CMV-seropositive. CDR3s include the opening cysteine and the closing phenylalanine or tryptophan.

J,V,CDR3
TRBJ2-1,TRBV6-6,CAGGDNEQFF
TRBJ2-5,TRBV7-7,CASSQGLAGVETQYF
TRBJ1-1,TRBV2,CASSEYRDTEAFF
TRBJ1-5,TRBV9,CASSEGGGSNQPQHF
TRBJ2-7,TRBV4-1,CASSQENLADSYEQYF
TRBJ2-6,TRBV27,CASSLSDRVGEVLTF
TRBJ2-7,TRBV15,CATSRVRSGKGYEQYF
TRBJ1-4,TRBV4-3,CASSQEGPGVGNEKLFF
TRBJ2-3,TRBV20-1,CSVGQPDTQYF
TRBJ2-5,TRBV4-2,CASSQDGISGGGGGTQYF
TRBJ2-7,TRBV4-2,CASSQGTSGTYEQYF
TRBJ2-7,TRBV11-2,CASSTPGQGVYEQYF
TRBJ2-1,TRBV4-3,CASSQDWASGRASSNEQFF
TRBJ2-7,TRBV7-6,CASSQTQGEQYF
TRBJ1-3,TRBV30,CAWSVAGPLGNTIYF
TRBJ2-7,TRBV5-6,CASGRQGPPYEQYF
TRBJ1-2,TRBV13,CASSLQGRGYTF
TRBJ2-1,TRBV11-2,CASSDSSASYYNEQFF